Given below is one T cell receptor beta chain in context. Seattle participants joined during active infection and were tracked over time. The sample comes from a study of blood T cell repertoires in COVID-19. Study-level background: The cDNA or gDNA used as material had been derived from T cells, B-cell-depleted T cells, or PBMCs.

Germline V CDR1 and CDR2: LGHNA, YNFKEQ. This CDR3 spans 13 amino acids. Trimming cost V 4 bases and J 4 bases, with 10 bases left between them. Using immunoSEQ multiplex PCR, the repertoire was profiled, and TCRdb retains in-frame clones only, with some absent. The sample holds about 320,000 clones; approximately 88% are singletons and the top ten take approximately 1.6%. Sequenced: peripheral blood. This receptor was taken from a young woman with COVID-19, enrolled during active disease. The genes are TRBV4-2 and TRBJ1-1; D gene ambiguous. CDR3 sequence: CASSLGSATEAFF. The CDR3 nucleotides read TGTGCCAGCAGCCTTGGCAGCGCCACTGAAGCTTTCTTT.